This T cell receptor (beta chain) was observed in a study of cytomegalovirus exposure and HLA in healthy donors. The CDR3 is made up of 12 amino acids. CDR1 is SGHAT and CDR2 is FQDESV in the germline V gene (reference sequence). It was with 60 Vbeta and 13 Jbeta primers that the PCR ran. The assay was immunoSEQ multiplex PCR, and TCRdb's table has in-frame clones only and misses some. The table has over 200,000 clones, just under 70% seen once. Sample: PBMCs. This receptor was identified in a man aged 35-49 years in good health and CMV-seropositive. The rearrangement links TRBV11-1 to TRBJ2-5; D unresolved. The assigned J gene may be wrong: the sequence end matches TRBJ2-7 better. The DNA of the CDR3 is TGTGCCAGCAGCCGCAACAGCTACGAGCAGTACTTC. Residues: CASSRNSYEQYF.